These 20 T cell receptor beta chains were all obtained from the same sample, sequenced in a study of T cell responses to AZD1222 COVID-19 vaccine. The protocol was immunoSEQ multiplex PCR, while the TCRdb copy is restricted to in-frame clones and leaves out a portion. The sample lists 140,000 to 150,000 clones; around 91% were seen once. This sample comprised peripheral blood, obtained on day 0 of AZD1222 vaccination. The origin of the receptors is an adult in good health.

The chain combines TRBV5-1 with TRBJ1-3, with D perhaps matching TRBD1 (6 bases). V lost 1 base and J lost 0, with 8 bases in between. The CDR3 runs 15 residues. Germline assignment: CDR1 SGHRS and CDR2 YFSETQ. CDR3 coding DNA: TGCGCCAGCAGCTTGATGGGGGCCTCTGGAAACACCATATATTTT. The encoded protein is CASSLMGASGNTIYF.

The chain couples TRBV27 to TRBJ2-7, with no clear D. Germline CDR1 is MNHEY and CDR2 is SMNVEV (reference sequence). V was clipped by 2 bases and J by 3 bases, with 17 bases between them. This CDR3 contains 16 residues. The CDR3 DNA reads TGTGCCAGCAGTTTACACGCCGGAGCGTTGGGCTACGAGCAGTACTTC. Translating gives CASSLHAGALGYEQYF.

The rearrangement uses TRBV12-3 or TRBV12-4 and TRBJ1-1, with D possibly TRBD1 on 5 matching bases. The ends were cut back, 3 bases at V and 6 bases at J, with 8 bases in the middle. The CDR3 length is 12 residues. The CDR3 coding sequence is TGTGCCAGCAGTTTTCCACAGGCTGAAGCTTTCTTT. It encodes CASSFPQAEAFF.

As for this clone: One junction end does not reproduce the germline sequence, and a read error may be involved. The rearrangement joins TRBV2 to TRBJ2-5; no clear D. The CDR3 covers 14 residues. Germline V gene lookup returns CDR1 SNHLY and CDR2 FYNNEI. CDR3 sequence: CTSSERRGPETQYF. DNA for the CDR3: TGTACCAGCAGTGAACGACGCGGTCCAGAGACCCAGTACTTC.

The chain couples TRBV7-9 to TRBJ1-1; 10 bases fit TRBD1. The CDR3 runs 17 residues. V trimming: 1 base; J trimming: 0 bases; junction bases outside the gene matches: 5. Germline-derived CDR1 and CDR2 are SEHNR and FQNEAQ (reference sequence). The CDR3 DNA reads TGTGCCAGCAGCTTAGGGGGACAGGGGATTGTGAACACTGAAGCTTTCTTT. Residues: CASSLGGQGIVNTEAFF. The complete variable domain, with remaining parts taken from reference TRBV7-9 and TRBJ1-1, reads DTGVSQNPRHKITKRGQNVTFRCDPISEHNRLYWYRQTLGQGPEFLTYFQNEAQLEKSRLLSDRFSAERPKGSFSTLEIQRTEQGDSAMYLCASSLGGQGIVNTEAFFGQGTRLTVV.

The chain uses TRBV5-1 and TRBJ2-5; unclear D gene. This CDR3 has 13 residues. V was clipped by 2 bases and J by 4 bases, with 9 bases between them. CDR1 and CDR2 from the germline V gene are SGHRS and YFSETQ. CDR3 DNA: TGCGCCAGCAGCTTCGCAGGTTCAGAGACCCAGTACTTC. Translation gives CASSFAGSETQYF. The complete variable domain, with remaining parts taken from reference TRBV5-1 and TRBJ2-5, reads KAGVTQTPRYLIKTRGQQVTLSCSPISGHRSVSWYQQTPGQGLQFLFEYFSETQRNKGNFPGRFSGRQFSNSRSEMNVSTLELGDSALYLCASSFAGSETQYFGPGTRLLVL.

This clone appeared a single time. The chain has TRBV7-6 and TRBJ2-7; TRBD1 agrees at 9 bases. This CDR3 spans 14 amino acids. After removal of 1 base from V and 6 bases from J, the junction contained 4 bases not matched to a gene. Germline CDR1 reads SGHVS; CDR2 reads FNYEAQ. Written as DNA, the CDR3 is TGTGCCAGCAGCTTAGGGACAGGGGTAGGCGAGCAGTACTTC. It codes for CASSLGTGVGEQYF.

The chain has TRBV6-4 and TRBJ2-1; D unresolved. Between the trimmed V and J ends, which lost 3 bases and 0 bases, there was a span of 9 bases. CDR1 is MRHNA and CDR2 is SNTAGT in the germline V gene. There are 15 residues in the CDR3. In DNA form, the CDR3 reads TGTGCCAGCAGTGAAGATCGTGTCTCCTACAATGAGCAGTTCTTC. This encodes CASSEDRVSYNEQFF.

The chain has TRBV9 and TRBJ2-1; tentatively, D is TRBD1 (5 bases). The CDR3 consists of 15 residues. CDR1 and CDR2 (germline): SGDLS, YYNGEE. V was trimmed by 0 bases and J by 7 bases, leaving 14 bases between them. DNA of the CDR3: TGTGCCAGCAGCGTAGTGGCAGGGAAGATGAATGAGCAGTTCTTC. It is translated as CASSVVAGKMNEQFF.

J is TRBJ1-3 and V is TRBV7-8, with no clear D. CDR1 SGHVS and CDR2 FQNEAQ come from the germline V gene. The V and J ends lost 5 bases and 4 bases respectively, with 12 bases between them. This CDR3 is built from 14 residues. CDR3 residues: CASSPNSVGNTIYF. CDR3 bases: TGTGCCAGCAGCCCGAACAGTGTCGGAAACACCATATATTTT.

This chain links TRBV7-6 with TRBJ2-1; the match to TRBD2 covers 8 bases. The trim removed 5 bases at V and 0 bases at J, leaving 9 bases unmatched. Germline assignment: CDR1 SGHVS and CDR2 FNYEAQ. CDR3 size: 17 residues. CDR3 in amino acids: CASSVSSGGSSYNEQFF. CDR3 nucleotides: TGTGCCAGCAGCGTAAGTTCGGGGGGGAGCTCCTACAATGAGCAGTTCTTC. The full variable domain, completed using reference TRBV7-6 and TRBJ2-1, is GAGVSQSPRYKVTKRGQDVALRCDPISGHVSLYWYRQALGQGPEFLTYFNYEAQQDKSGLPNDRFSAERPEGSISTLTIQRTEQRDSAMYRCASSVSSGGSSYNEQFFGPGTRLTVL.

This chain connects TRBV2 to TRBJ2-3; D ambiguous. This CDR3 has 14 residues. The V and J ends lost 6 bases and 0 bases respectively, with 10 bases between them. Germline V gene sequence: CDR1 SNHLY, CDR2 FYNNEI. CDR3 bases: TGTGCCAGCAGGGGTCCAATTAGCACAGATACGCAGTATTTT. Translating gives CASRGPISTDTQYF.

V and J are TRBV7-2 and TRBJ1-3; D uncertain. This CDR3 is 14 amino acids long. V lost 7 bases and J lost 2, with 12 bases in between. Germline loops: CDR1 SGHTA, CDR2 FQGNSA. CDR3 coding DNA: TGTGCCAGCACCCCCATCTCGGCTGGAAACACCATATATTTT. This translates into CASTPISAGNTIYF.

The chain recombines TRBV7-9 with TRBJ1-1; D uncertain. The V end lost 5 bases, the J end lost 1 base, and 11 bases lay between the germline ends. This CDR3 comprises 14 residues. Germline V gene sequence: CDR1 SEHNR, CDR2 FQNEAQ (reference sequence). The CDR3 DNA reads TGTGCCAGCAGCGCCCAAGGAGGGAACACTGAAGCTTTCTTT. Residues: CASSAQGGNTEAFF.

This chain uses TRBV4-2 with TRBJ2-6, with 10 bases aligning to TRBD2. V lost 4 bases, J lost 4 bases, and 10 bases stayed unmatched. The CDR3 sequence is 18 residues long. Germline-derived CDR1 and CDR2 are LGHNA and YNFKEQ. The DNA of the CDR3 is TGTGCCAGCAGCCGAATAACACTAGCGGGGTCCGGGGCCAACGTCCTGACTTTC. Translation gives CASSRITLAGSGANVLTF.

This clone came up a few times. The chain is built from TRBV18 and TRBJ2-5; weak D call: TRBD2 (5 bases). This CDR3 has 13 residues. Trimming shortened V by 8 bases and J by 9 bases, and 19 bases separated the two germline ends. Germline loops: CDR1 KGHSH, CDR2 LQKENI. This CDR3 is CASAGGPESSQYF. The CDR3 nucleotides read TGTGCCAGCGCGGGCGGGCCGGAAAGCTCCCAGTACTTC.

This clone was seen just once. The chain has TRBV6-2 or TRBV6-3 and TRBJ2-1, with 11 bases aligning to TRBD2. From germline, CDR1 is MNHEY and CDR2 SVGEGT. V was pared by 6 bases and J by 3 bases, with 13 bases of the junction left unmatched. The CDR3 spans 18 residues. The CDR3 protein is CASSLHFMTSGNYNEQFF. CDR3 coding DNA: TGTGCCAGCAGCCTCCACTTCATGACTAGCGGGAACTACAATGAGCAGTTCTTC.

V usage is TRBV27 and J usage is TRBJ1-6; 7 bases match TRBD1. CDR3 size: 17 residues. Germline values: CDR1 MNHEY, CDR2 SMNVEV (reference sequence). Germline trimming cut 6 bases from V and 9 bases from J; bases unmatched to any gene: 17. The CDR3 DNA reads TGTGCCAGCAGGAGTGGACCGACAGGGCTCGGTGGTTCACCCCTCCACTTT. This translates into CASRSGPTGLGGSPLHF.

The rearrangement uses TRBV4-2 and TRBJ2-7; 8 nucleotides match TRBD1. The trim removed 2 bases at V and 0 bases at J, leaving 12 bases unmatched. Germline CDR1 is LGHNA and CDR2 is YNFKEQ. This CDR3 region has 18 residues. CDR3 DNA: TGTGCCAGCAGCCAAAGGGGGTCAGGGGGCTCTCGCTCCTACGAGCAGTACTTC. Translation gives CASSQRGSGGSRSYEQYF.

The CDR3 sequence: CASRRARDTEAFF. The DNA of the CDR3 is TGTGCCAGTAGGAGGGCGCGAGACACTGAAGCTTTCTTT. V usage is TRBV19 and J usage is TRBJ1-1; D unclear. The germline gives CDR1 LNHDA, CDR2 SQIVND (reference sequence). The CDR3 extends over 13 amino acids. V dropped 6 bases and J dropped 3 bases, with 11 bases sitting between them.